A selection of T cell receptor beta chains follows, all from one sample in a study of shared clonotypes between healthy human individuals. Measured with immunoSEQ multiplex PCR; TCRdb has only the in-frame clones, and not every one. The data contain over 850,000 clones, 75% to 80% of them singletons. Sequenced: memory CD4+ T cells from PBMCs. All receptors come from a man between 18 and 29 years old in good health. Some clones in this sample may be carry-over from other donors' samples. CDR3s include the opening cysteine and the closing phenylalanine or tryptophan. A D gene is named only where the DNA matches it firmly.

-,TRBV7-3,CASREQPNTEAFF
-,TRBV28,CASSRGRRTDTQYF
-,TRBV11-2,CASSPQGRREQYF
-,TRBV21-1,CASSKKRLEPYEQYF
TRBD2,TRBV5-8,CASRPRRGETQYF
-,TRBV29-1,CSVGQGNTEAFF
-,TRBV28,CASHIREQAFF
-,TRBV5-4,CASSLEGGPRFF
-,TRBV11-2,CASSPGSARPDTQYF
TRBD2,TRBV29-1,CSDRPGLVIQADTQYF
-,TRBV5-1,CASSSTMTGTTLGEQYF
TRBD1,TRBV29-1,CSAGDRGNGYTF
TRBD1,TRBV6-5,CASSYPSGGRTEAFF
TRBD2,TRBV5-1,CASSFMAGGYEQYF
-,TRBV5-4,CASSTKGSSYEQYF
-,TRBV27,CASSLRQSANTGELFF
-,TRBV6-5,CASSITNSPLHF
-,TRBV5-1,CASSLSWAANTGELFF
-,TRBV4-1,CASSQITGPQHF
-,TRBV19,CASSITVRNTGELFF
-,TRBV6-5,CASSYGGGEKLFF
TRBD2,TRBV6-1,CASSPGGYEQYF
-,TRBV5-6,CASSYFGSNTGELFF
-,TRBV7-2,CASSPRDPGMLEQFF